The source of this T cell receptor beta chain is a study of molecular identifiers for immune sequencing clone quantification. This clonotype was seen ten or more times. Its matching antigen is unknown. The authors sorted naive CD8 T cells as CD8+CD4-CCR7+CD45RA+. Study-wide results and limits: Whereas naive cells kept under 1% of molecules in clones above 20 RNA copies, such clones held over 97% in effectors.

Using its own MiXCR run on the PCR reads, TCRdb lists one record per CDR3 protein. The sample lists just under 650,000 distinct CDR3 sequences; just under 20% were seen once. This CDR3 contains 17 residues. Germline V gene data show CDR1 as PRHDT and CDR2 as FYEKMQ (reference sequence). With 3 bases removed from V and 2 bases from J, the gap between germline ends came to 19 bases. This receptor was obtained from a human donor in good health. Some libraries in this study had Jurkat cell RNA spiked in. The V and J genes are TRBV13 and TRBJ2-5; D possibly uses TRBD1 or TRBD2 (5 bases each). The sample was naive CD8+ T cells from blood, with Jurkat cell RNA spiked in. As to subset: FACS-sorted CD8+CD4-CCR7+CD45RA+ naive T cells. In DNA, the CDR3 is TGTGCCAGCAGCTTTCGCACATCCGAGGGGCTTCAAGAGACCCAGTACTTC. Protein: CASSFRTSEGLQETQYF.